The next 19 T cell receptor beta chains were all read from a single sample in a study of identifying expanded T cells in peripheral blood. This table comes from immunoSEQ multiplex PCR, and its TCRdb copy is limited to in-frame clones, with some not included. The repertoire holds about 83,000 clones, 89% seen once, with roughly 3.1% in the top ten. Specimen: blood. The receptors were gathered from a person aged 18-70 years in good health.

The V gene is TRBV7-2, the J gene TRBJ2-3; 7 nucleotides line up with TRBD2. The CDR3 is 17 amino acids. J was trimmed by 3 bases and V by 1 base; bases with no gene match: 10. Germline CDR1 SGHTA, CDR2 FQGNSA. The CDR3 protein is CASSLDGAGVWTDTQYF. CDR3 in DNA: TGTGCCAGCAGCTTAGATGGGGCGGGGGTATGGACAGATACGCAGTATTTT.

The rearrangement links TRBV18 to TRBJ1-2; 7 bases line up with TRBD1. V dropped 3 bases and J dropped 4; count of bases not matched to a gene: 5. The CDR3 covers 14 residues. Germline loops: CDR1 KGHSH, CDR2 LQKENI. The CDR3 nucleotides are TGTGCCAGCTCACCGGGGACAGATCCCTATGGCTACACCTTC. This sequence encodes CASSPGTDPYGYTF.

This clone was found once. This rearrangement joins TRBV27 to TRBJ2-1, with D uncertain. Germline assignment: CDR1 MNHEY and CDR2 SMNVEV (reference sequence). The CDR3 runs 13 residues. The V end was cut by 2 bases, the J end by 8 bases, with 10 bases between. As DNA, the CDR3 is TGTGCCAGCAGTTTAAATGGCCTTGATGAGCAGTTCTTC. This translates into CASSLNGLDEQFF.

V and J are TRBV15 and TRBJ2-3, with D possibly TRBD2 on 7 matching bases. CDR1 and CDR2 from the germline V gene are LNHNV and YYDKDF (reference sequence). The CDR3 is 16 amino acids. Trimming took off 0 bases at V and 3 bases at J, with 13 bases between the two ends. CDR3: CATSRDREGGTDTQYF. The CDR3 region has the DNA TGTGCCACCAGCAGAGATAGGGAGGGGGGGACAGATACGCAGTATTTT.

The CDR3, as DNA: TGTGCCAGCAGCTTACCAGGGCCCACCTACGAGCAGTACTTC. As protein: CASSLPGPTYEQYF. The chain is built from TRBV5-4 and TRBJ2-7, with D perhaps matching TRBD1 (5 bases). The CDR3 is 14 amino acids. CDR1 and CDR2 from the germline V gene are SGHNT and YYREEE (reference sequence). V was clipped by 2 bases and J by 2 bases, with 11 bases between them.

This chain links TRBV2 with TRBJ2-2, with 8 bases aligning to TRBD2. V was pared by 4 bases and J by 8 bases, with 6 bases of the junction left unmatched. Germline V gene sequence: CDR1 SNHLY, CDR2 FYNNEI. The CDR3 totals 14 residues. The DNA for the CDR3 is TGTGCCAGCAGTGTTCGGGGGGGCAATGGGGAGCTGTTTTTT. Its protein is CASSVRGGNGELFF.

The CDR3 region has the DNA TGTGCCAGCAGCGCGCAGACACTGAACTATGGCTACACCTTC. It translates to CASSAQTLNYGYTF. The V gene is TRBV9, the J gene TRBJ1-2; D not resolved. The V gene's germline CDR1 is SGDLS and CDR2 YYNGEE. The CDR3 sequence is 14 residues long. Trimming took 3 bases from V and 2 from J, leaving 11 bases between them. Combining the CDR3 with reference TRBV9 and TRBJ1-2 gives the whole variable domain DSGVTQTPKHLITATGQRVTLRCSPRSGDLSVYWYQQSLDQGLQFLIQYYNGEERAKGNILERFSAQQFPDLHSELNLSSLELGDSALYFCASSAQTLNYGYTFGSGTRLTVV.

The chain has TRBV11-2 and TRBJ2-7; the D gene is possibly TRBD1 (5 bases). The CDR3 is made up of 15 amino acids. Trimming removed 1 base from V and 3 bases from J, with 13 bases in between. Germline CDR1 SGHAT, CDR2 FQNNGV. CDR3 nucleotides: TGTGCCAGCAGCTTAGGCAGGGAAATTGGCTACGAGCAGTACTTC. Protein sequence: CASSLGREIGYEQYF.

In its sample, this clone was seen a few times. The rearrangement joins TRBV6-6 to TRBJ1-2; 7 bases agree with TRBD1. The CDR3 covers 15 residues. Germline V CDR1 and CDR2: MNHNY, SVGAGI (reference sequence). The V gene end was trimmed by 1 base and the J gene end by 7 bases; junction bases not matched to a gene: 9. DNA of the CDR3: TGTGCCAGCAGTTACTTTCAGGGGGGTTCGACTGGCTACACCTTC. This codes for CASSYFQGGSTGYTF.

The rearrangement joins TRBV6-5 to TRBJ2-2; 8 nucleotides match TRBD2. The CDR3 consists of 16 residues. In germline, CDR1 is MNHEY, CDR2 SVGAGI. Trimming at V came to 4 bases and at J to 0 bases, leaving 4 bases not matched to a gene. The DNA of the CDR3 is TGTGCCAGCAGTTGGATAGCGGGATCGAACACCGGGGAGCTGTTTTTT. Its protein product is CASSWIAGSNTGELFF.

The chain couples TRBV10-3 to TRBJ2-3; D unclear. The CDR3 has 13 residues. Germline CDR1 is ENHRY and CDR2 is SYGVKD. V gave up 6 bases and J gave up 2 bases, with 9 bases separating them. The CDR3 DNA reads as TGTGCCATCAGCGAAAGGATCACAGATACGCAGTATTTT. Its translation is CAISERITDTQYF.

This chain uses TRBV10-2 with TRBJ2-7, with 9 nucleotides matching TRBD2. Germline CDR1 reads WSHSY; CDR2 reads SAAADI. V shed 0 bases, J shed 4 bases, and the junction held 7 bases outside the gene matches. The CDR3 is made up of 16 amino acids. CDR3 sequence reads: CASSESRSSGIYEQYF. The CDR3, as DNA: TGCGCCAGCAGTGAGTCTCGATCTAGCGGGATTTACGAGCAGTACTTC.

This clone was observed a single time. V and J are TRBV7-2 and TRBJ2-3; 9 nucleotides match TRBD2. The CDR3 spans 15 residues. The germline V gene has CDR1 SGHTA and CDR2 FQGNSA. J was trimmed by 6 bases and V by 4 bases; bases with no gene match: 8. CDR3 amino acids: CASSSEGREGDTQYF. CDR3 sequence (DNA): TGTGCCAGCAGCTCCGAGGGGCGGGAGGGGGATACGCAGTATTTT.

This chain joins TRBV5-4 and TRBJ2-7; D assignment may be TRBD1 or TRBD2 (6 bases each). Germline V gene data show CDR1 as SGHNT and CDR2 as YYREEE (reference sequence). V lost 4 bases to trimming and J lost 0 bases, with 17 bases between them. The CDR3 consists of 16 residues. CDR3 in amino acids: CASSTRDKGLSYEQYF. The CDR3 coding sequence is TGTGCCAGCAGCACCCGGGACAAGGGACTCTCCTACGAGCAGTACTTC.

The chain has TRBV7-8 and TRBJ1-2; 7 bases line up with TRBD1. Germline lookup yields CDR1 SGHVS and CDR2 FQNEAQ. The ends lost 3 bases at V and 8 bases at J; junction bases unmatched: 6. The CDR3 is made up of 13 amino acids. CDR3 sequence (DNA): TGTGCCAGCAGCTTGGGACAGTTATGGGGCTACACCTTC. It translates to CASSLGQLWGYTF.

The gene calls are TRBV6-1 and TRBJ2-7; D uncertain. The CDR3 covers 13 residues. V was cut by 6 bases and J by 1 base, with 10 bases left in between. CDR1 and CDR2 (germline): MNHNS, SASEGT. The CDR3 sequence: CASRPTGSYEQYF. The CDR3 DNA follows: TGTGCCAGCAGACCGACGGGTTCCTACGAGCAGTACTTC.

The chain employs TRBV2 and TRBJ2-5; 7 bases fit TRBD1. Germline CDR1 reads SNHLY; CDR2 reads FYNNEI. Unmatched junction bases numbered 8, after V lost 6 bases and J lost 1 base. The CDR3 is made up of 15 amino acids. The DNA of the CDR3 is TGTGCCAGCAGGGATTCAACAGGGGTCCAAGAGACCCAGTACTTC. Protein: CASRDSTGVQETQYF.

This clone has only one observation. V is TRBV6-5 and J is TRBJ2-5; D tentatively fits TRBD1 or TRBD2 (6 bases each). Between the trimmed V and J ends, which lost 8 bases and 2 bases, there was a span of 12 bases. CDR1 is MNHEY and CDR2 is SVGAGI in the germline V gene. The CDR3 covers 13 residues. CDR3 amino acids: CASCRGPQETQYF. CDR3 in DNA: TGTGCCAGCTGCCGGGGGCCACAAGAGACCCAGTACTTC.

V gene TRBV7-3 combines with J gene TRBJ2-1; 9 nucleotides align to TRBD2. The CDR3 sequence is 15 residues long. Germline CDR1 and CDR2: SGHTA and FQGTGA. The V and J ends lost 5 bases and 7 bases, in that order; junction bases with no gene match: 9. CDR3 in amino acids: CASSKPGTSRNEQFF. The CDR3 nucleotides read TGTGCCAGCAGCAAGCCCGGGACTAGCAGAAATGAGCAGTTCTTC. The full variable domain, completed using reference TRBV7-3 and TRBJ2-1, is GAGVSQTPSNKVTEKGKYVELRCDPISGHTALYWYRQSLGQGPEFLIYFQGTGAADDSGLPNDRFFAVRPEGSVSTLKIQRTERGDSAVYLCASSKPGTSRNEQFFGPGTRLTVL.